A single sample gave rise to the 20 T cell receptor beta chains below, sequenced in a study of read filtering for tumor transcriptome and immune sequencing. The library was built from roughly 400 ng RNA with molecular barcoded adaptors for alpha/delta and beta/gamma chains. TCRdb used MiXCR to reprocess the reads, holding one entry per CDR3 protein. The sample lists more than 100,000 distinct CDR3 sequences, roughly 13% occurring once. The sample taken for sequencing was a population of CD138-negative cells sorted from bone marrow. These receptors were collected from a donor at least 40 years old with multiple myeloma.

This clonotype was picked up many times. The rearrangement links TRBV9 to TRBJ2-2; maybe TRBD2 (5 bases). Trimming pared 4 bases from V and 5 bases from J, leaving 18 bases between. The CDR3 consists of 16 residues. CDR1 is SGDLS and CDR2 is YYNGEE in the germline V gene. The CDR3 loop reads CASSPQGGKLTGELFF. Written as DNA, the CDR3 is TGTGCCAGCAGCCCCCAAGGAGGAAAATTGACCGGGGAGCTGTTTTTT.

As to this clonotype: Without the conserved terminal phenylalanine or tryptophan, this CDR3 likely stems from a read error. The DNA is omitted, as the CDR3 cannot be located on it reliably, and the CDR3 follows TCRdb's listing. The CDR3 spells CASSKGGLARDSYNEQLS. This chain links TRBV21-1 with TRBJ2-1; the table's D call of TRBD2 was not tested on the DNA. TRBV21-1 represents a pseudogene. The CDR3 spans 18 amino acids, including both terminal residues.

This clonotype was seen many times. The chain couples TRBV7-2 to TRBJ2-5; D is possibly TRBD1 (5 bases). Deletions cut 2 bases from V and 4 bases from J, with 20 bases between. The germline CDR1 and CDR2 sequences are SGHTA and FQGNSA. This CDR3 comprises 17 residues. In DNA, the CDR3 is TGTGCCAGCAGCTTAAAGGTTGCGCGTCTCACAGGAGAGACCCAGTACTTC. This codes for CASSLKVARLTGETQYF.

This clonotype was picked up many times. V gene TRBV19 combines with J gene TRBJ2-1; D could derive from TRBD1 or TRBD2 (5 bases each). The germline gives CDR1 LNHDA, CDR2 SQIVND (reference sequence). The V end was cut by 3 bases, the J end by 7 bases, with 16 bases between. The CDR3 contains 15 residues. CDR3 loop: CASSIGASRLNEQFF. CDR3 coding DNA: TGTGCCAGTAGTATCGGGGCAAGTCGCCTGAATGAGCAGTTCTTC.

Points on this clonotype: At one of its ends the junction is not consistent with the germline gene, which may arise from a read error. This chain links TRBV12-3 or TRBV12-4 with TRBJ2-2; TRBD2 is a possible D gene (6 bases). This CDR3 spans 15 amino acids. This CDR3 reads CASSLDRANTGGLFF. CDR3 coding DNA: TGTGCCAGCAGCCTTGACAGAGCGAACACCGGGGGGCTGTTTTTT.

The chain uses TRBV5-6 and TRBJ2-7; D unclear. Germline V lookup: CDR1 SGHDT, CDR2 YYEEEE. There are 15 residues in the CDR3. The ends were cut back, 4 bases at V and 5 bases at J, with 19 bases in the middle. CDR3 in amino acids: CASSEAPNGPNEQYF. CDR3 DNA sequence: TGTGCCAGCAGCGAGGCTCCAAACGGCCCGAACGAGCAGTACTTC. Looking up the rest from reference TRBV5-6 and TRBJ2-7 gives the full variable domain: DAGVTQSPTHLIKTRGQQVTLRCSPKSGHDTVSWYQQALGQGPQFIFQYYEEEERQRGNFPDRFSGHQFPNYSSELNVNALLLGDSALYLCASSEAPNGPNEQYFGPGTRLTVT.

The sample holds many counts of this clonotype. The chain joins TRBV30 to TRBJ2-5, with D perhaps matching TRBD2 (6 bases). V was pared by 2 bases and J by 5 bases, with 15 bases between. Germline V gives CDR1 GTSNPN, CDR2 SVGIG (reference sequence). The CDR3 sequence is 14 residues long. The CDR3 loop is CAWSKWEAPETQYF. The CDR3 DNA reads TGTGCCTGGAGTAAGTGGGAGGCCCCGGAGACCCAGTACTTC.

In this sample, this clonotype turned up many times. The V gene is TRBV30, the J gene TRBJ2-1; D is ambiguous. The V and J ends lost 2 bases and 5 bases respectively, with 10 bases between them. The CDR3 totals 13 residues. Germline loops: CDR1 GTSNPN, CDR2 SVGIG (reference sequence). CDR3 in amino acids: CAWSPRRDNEQFF. The CDR3 DNA reads as TGTGCCTGGAGTCCCCGACGGGACAATGAGCAGTTCTTC.

This clonotype was observed many times. The CDR3 here is CASSSPRGGGTEAFF. As DNA, the CDR3 is TGTGCCAGCAGCTCCCCCAGGGGAGGTGGAACTGAAGCTTTCTTT. The chain couples TRBV7-9 to TRBJ1-1, with a tentative D call TRBD1 (6 bases). The germline V and J ends were trimmed by 4 bases and 5 bases, with 17 bases remaining between them. The CDR3 loop spans 15 amino acids. Germline V gene data show CDR1 as SEHNR and CDR2 as FQNEAQ (reference sequence). The complete variable domain, with remaining parts taken from reference TRBV7-9 and TRBJ1-1, reads DTGVSQNPRHKITKRGQNVTFRCDPISEHNRLYWYRQTLGQGPEFLTYFQNEAQLEKSRLLSDRFSAERPKGSFSTLEIQRTEQGDSAMYLCASSSPRGGGTEAFFGQGTRLTVV.

This clonotype was counted at least ten times. The V call is TRBV10-3, the J call TRBJ1-6; no firm D call. The CDR3 sequence is 17 residues long. V lost 3 bases and J 4 bases, leaving 16 bases between the germline ends. The germline V gene has CDR1 ENHRY and CDR2 SYGVKD. Here the CDR3 DNA reads TGTGCCATCAGTGATGACGCCCAGAACCGATATAATTCACCCCTCCACTTT. Translation gives CAISDDAQNRYNSPLHF.

This clonotype was recorded many times. The rearrangement joins TRBV7-2 to TRBJ1-6; 8 positions agree with TRBD1. Germline lookup yields CDR1 SGHTA and CDR2 FQGNSA. The ends lost 5 bases at V and 9 bases at J; junction bases unmatched: 9. CDR3 length: 15 amino acids. CDR3 coding DNA: TGTGCCAGCAGCATAGACAGGGGTAGGGGTTCACCCCTCCACTTT. Translating gives CASSIDRGRGSPLHF.

Ten or more counts support this clonotype. This sequence joins TRBV7-2 and TRBJ2-5; the D gene could be TRBD1 or TRBD2 (5 bases each). The CDR3 loop spans 15 amino acids. Germline V gives CDR1 SGHTA, CDR2 FQGNSA. V dropped 4 bases and J dropped 1 base, with 13 bases sitting between them. The CDR3 DNA reads as TGTGCCAGCAGCTCCTACTCGGGACCCCAAGAGACCCAGTACTTC. Protein product: CASSSYSGPQETQYF.

This clonotype was detected only a few times. V usage is TRBV18 and J usage is TRBJ1-1; 8 bases are shared with TRBD1. V lost 3 bases, J lost 4 bases, and 4 bases stayed unmatched. This CDR3 is 14 amino acids long. Germline loops: CDR1 KGHSH, CDR2 LQKENI. CDR3 region: CASSPQGAGTEAFF. In DNA form, the CDR3 reads TGTGCCAGCTCACCTCAGGGGGCGGGCACTGAAGCTTTCTTT.

CDR3 protein: CAISEPGGGFGAGGTQYF. DNA for the CDR3: TGTGCCATCAGTGAGCCTGGTGGAGGGTTCGGAGCTGGGGGGACCCAGTACTTC. The chain links TRBV10-3 to TRBJ2-5; tentatively, D is TRBD2 (6 bases). Trimming cost V 2 bases and J 7 bases, with 26 bases left between them. Germline CDR1 reads ENHRY; CDR2 reads SYGVKD. The CDR3 is made up of 18 amino acids.

This clonotype was seen at least ten times. V and J are TRBV6-2 or TRBV6-3 and TRBJ1-5; D gene uncertain. The CDR3 sequence is 14 residues long. V shed 4 bases and J shed 3 bases, with 10 bases lying between them. Looked up from germline, CDR1 is MNHEY and CDR2 is SVGEGT. The DNA of the CDR3 is TGTGCCAGCAGTTCCCTCCTAACCAATCAGCCCCAGCATTTT. Translation: CASSSLLTNQPQHF.

This clonotype was recorded a few times. The conserved final phenylalanine or tryptophan is absent from the CDR3, which likely points to a read error. The chain couples TRBV29-1 to TRBJ2-7, with D possibly TRBD1 on 6 matching bases. There are 12 residues in the CDR3. Germline V gene data show CDR1 as SQVTM and CDR2 as ANQGSEA. Trimming pared 4 bases from V and 5 bases from J, leaving 12 bases between. The CDR3 loop is CSVGAGDNEQYL. CDR3 DNA: TGCAGCGTTGGGGCAGGGGACAACGAGCAGTACCTC.

The V and J genes are TRBV11-2 and TRBJ2-7; perhaps TRBD1 as D (7 bases). With 5 bases removed from V and 5 bases from J, the gap between germline ends came to 25 bases. The CDR3 loop spans 17 amino acids. CDR1 SGHAT and CDR2 FQNNGV come from the germline V gene. This CDR3 reads CASSLAPSQGPRDEQYF. As DNA, the CDR3 is TGTGCCAGCAGCCTAGCGCCCTCACAGGGGCCGCGGGACGAGCAGTACTTC. The full variable domain, with the rest looked up from reference TRBV11-2 and TRBJ2-7, is EAGVAQSPRYKIIEKRQSVAFWCNPISGHATLYWYQQILGQGPKLLIQFQNNGVVDDSQLPKDRFSAERLKGVDSTLKIQPAKLEDSAVYLCASSLAPSQGPRDEQYFGPGTRLTVT.

The chain joins TRBV29-1 to TRBJ1-1, with a weak D call TRBD1 (6 bases). There are 13 residues in the CDR3. Per the germline V gene, CDR1 is SQVTM and CDR2 is ANQGSEA. The ends were cut back, 8 bases at V and 2 bases at J, with 15 bases in the middle. CDR3 in amino acids: CSFWTVTNTEAFF. CDR3 DNA: TGCAGCTTCTGGACAGTAACAAACACTGAAGCTTTCTTT.

There are many counts of this clonotype. The chain links TRBV6-5 to TRBJ1-1; 9 bases agree with TRBD1. Germline V gene sequence: CDR1 MNHEY, CDR2 SVGAGI. The J segment lost 7 bases and the V segment lost 4 bases, leaving 10 bases of the junction unmatched. The CDR3 covers 15 residues. The CDR3 is CASSFPGQGGFEAFF. DNA of the CDR3: TGTGCCAGCAGTTTTCCGGGACAGGGAGGTTTTGAAGCTTTCTTT.

At least ten counts were recorded for this clonotype. The chain couples TRBV20-1 to TRBJ2-7; TRBD2 aligns across 11 bases. CDR3 length: 16 residues. J was trimmed by 5 bases and V by 3 bases; bases with no gene match: 12. Germline V lookup: CDR1 DFQATT, CDR2 SNEGSKA (reference sequence). The CDR3 DNA is TGCAGTGCTAGCCCTCTGACTAGCGGGACAGGTCACGAGCAGTACTTC. Translated: CSASPLTSGTGHEQYF.